Each of the 24 T cell receptor beta chains below was sequenced from the same sample in a study of T cells in Graves' hyperthyroidism and ophthalmopathy (dated by TCRdb to the late 2010s). The library was obtained by multiplex PCR. Sequencing was carried out with an Illumina HiSeq 2000. TCR beta CDR3 regions were amplified from RNA transcripts. A first-round RT-PCR of the TCR CDR3 used the HTBI primer set with the Qiagen OneStep RT-PCR kit. In-frame beta chains were kept once TCRdb had trimmed the public reads at Q25 with fastp and called clones with MiXCR. When rows share a CDR3 protein, they turn into one entry using the most common DNA and genes. Within this sample are a few hundred thousand distinct CDR3 sequences, with around a sixth of them counted one time only. Of the sample, roughly 7.3% falls within the top ten clones. The sample was blood. Receptors originate from a woman in her twenties or thirties with Graves' hyperthyroidism.

To note about this clonotype: An end of the junction does not agree with germline; a read error may underlie this. V usage is TRBV29-1 and J usage is TRBJ2-1; 11 positions match TRBD2. Germline lookup yields CDR1 SQVTM and CDR2 ANQGSEA. The CDR3 extends over 14 amino acids. The CDR3 coding sequence is TGCAGCGTTGGACTAGCGGGAATGGGGAATGAGCAGCACTTC. Amino acid sequence: CSVGLAGMGNEQHF.

At least ten counts were recorded for this clonotype. This rearrangement joins TRBV10-3 to TRBJ2-7, with D unclear. The CDR3 contains 12 residues. Germline CDR1 reads ENHRY; CDR2 reads SYGVKD. V was cut by 4 bases and J by 4 bases, with 8 bases left in between. The CDR3, as DNA: TGTGCCATCAGTGCCGGGTTTTACGAGCAGTACTTC. Protein product: CAISAGFYEQYF.

This clonotype was recorded many times. CDR3 nucleotides: TGTGCCAGCTCTAGGGACCCCGGGAGCAATCAGCCCCAGCATTTT. It yields the protein CASSRDPGSNQPQHF. The chain employs TRBV18 and TRBJ1-5; tentative D call: TRBD1 (5 bases). V lost 6 bases and J lost 1, with 13 bases in between. This CDR3 is 15 amino acids long. Germline CDR1 reads KGHSH; CDR2 reads LQKENI. Variable domain in full (rest from reference TRBV18 and TRBJ1-5): NAGVMQNPRHLVRRRGQEARLRCSPMKGHSHVYWYRQLPEEGLKFMVYLQKENIIDESGMPKERFSAEFPKEGPSILRIQQVVRGDSAAYFCASSRDPGSNQPQHFGDGTRLSIL.

This clonotype turned up a few times. The chain employs TRBV29-1 and TRBJ2-1; the D gene is possibly TRBD2 (6 bases). Germline CDR1 reads SQVTM; CDR2 reads ANQGSEA. The CDR3 is made up of 10 amino acids. V was trimmed by 6 bases and J by 10 bases, leaving 10 bases between them. The CDR3, as DNA: TGCAGCGTCGGGACTTTCGAGCAGTTCTTC. Encoded protein: CSVGTFEQFF.

The rearrangement links TRBV27 to TRBJ1-2; possibly TRBD1 for D (5 bases). The CDR3 spans 14 residues. The ends were cut back, 2 bases at V and 7 bases at J, with 14 bases in the middle. Germline lookup yields CDR1 MNHEY and CDR2 SMNVEV (reference sequence). The CDR3 is CASSLRGIGLGYTF. The CDR3 DNA follows: TGTGCCAGCAGTTTAAGGGGTATAGGGCTTGGCTACACCTTC.

At least ten counts were recorded for this clonotype. The rearrangement links TRBV10-3 to TRBJ2-3; 12 bases agree with TRBD2. This CDR3 region has 16 residues. J was trimmed by 4 bases and V by 0 bases; bases with no gene match: 2. Per the germline V gene, CDR1 is ENHRY and CDR2 is SYGVKD. The CDR3 DNA follows: TGTGCCATCAGTGAGTCGACTAGCGGGAGTGCAGATACGCAGTATTTT. It codes for CAISESTSGSADTQYF.

Note on this clonotype: At one of its ends the junction is not consistent with the germline gene, which may arise from a read error. The V call is TRBV11-3, the J call TRBJ2-7, with D maybe TRBD1 (6 bases). CDR1 is SGHNT and CDR2 is YENEEA in the germline V gene. This CDR3 comprises 16 residues. CDR3 nucleotide sequence: TGTGCCAGCAGCGGTCACAGGGTAGCGCAACCTGAGACGGTTTGGTTC. Translated, it gives CASSGHRVAQPETVWF.

The V and J genes are TRBV6-5 and TRBJ2-1; D perhaps matches TRBD1 (5 bases). This CDR3 comprises 15 residues. The germline CDR1 and CDR2 sequences are MNHEY and SVGAGI. Trimming removed 0 bases at V and 6 bases at J, with 12 bases between. For the CDR3, the DNA is TGTGCCAGCAGTTACTCGTTGGGGCCGGGCAATGAGCAGTTCTTC. Amino acid sequence: CASSYSLGPGNEQFF.

The sample holds many counts of this clonotype. The chain employs TRBV3-1 and TRBJ2-2; D may be TRBD2 (5 bases). This CDR3 is built from 15 residues. Germline V gene lookup returns CDR1 LGHDT and CDR2 YNNKEL (reference sequence). The V and J ends lost 1 base and 4 bases respectively, with 10 bases between them. The chain's CDR3 is CASSQAPAATGELFF. CDR3 DNA: TGTGCCAGCAGCCAAGCTCCAGCGGCCACCGGGGAGCTGTTTTTT.

This chain links TRBV30 with TRBJ1-1, with 7 bases aligning to TRBD1. This CDR3 has 14 amino acids. Losses at the gene ends were 0 bases for V and 2 bases for J; bases not matched to a gene: 3. Germline assignment: CDR1 GTSNPN and CDR2 SVGIG (reference sequence). CDR3 protein: CAWSVGQENTEAFF. CDR3 nucleotide sequence: TGTGCCTGGAGTGTTGGACAGGAAAACACTGAAGCTTTCTTT.

This clonotype was seen many times. The genes are TRBV20-1 and TRBJ2-1, with TRBD2 matching 9 bases. The V and J ends lost 0 bases and 0 bases, in that order; junction bases with no gene match: 0. CDR1 and CDR2 from the germline V gene are DFQATT and SNEGSKA (reference sequence). The CDR3 has 15 residues. CDR3 protein: CSARDSGSSYNEQFF. Here the CDR3 DNA reads TGCAGTGCTAGAGATAGCGGGAGCTCCTACAATGAGCAGTTCTTC.

Many counts were recorded for this clonotype. The chain combines TRBV5-1 with TRBJ2-5, with no clear D. Germline V gives CDR1 SGHRS, CDR2 YFSETQ. With 0 bases removed from V and 4 bases from J, the gap between germline ends came to 10 bases. CDR3 length: 14 residues. The CDR3 region has the DNA TGCGCCAGCAGCTTGGCCGTCGCAGGAGAGACCCAGTACTTC. Its protein is CASSLAVAGETQYF. The full variable domain, rest sourced from reference TRBV5-1 and TRBJ2-5, is KAGVTQTPRYLIKTRGQQVTLSCSPISGHRSVSWYQQTPGQGLQFLFEYFSETQRNKGNFPGRFSGRQFSNSRSEMNVSTLELGDSALYLCASSLAVAGETQYFGPGTRLLVL.

This clonotype has ten or more counts. CDR3 DNA: TGTGCCACCAGGGCCCCGACTAGTTTCAATGAGCAGTTCTTC. The encoded protein is CATRAPTSFNEQFF. V usage is TRBV15 and J usage is TRBJ2-1; tentative D call: TRBD2 (6 bases). V was clipped by 6 bases and J by 6 bases, with 15 bases between them. This CDR3 is built from 14 residues. The germline V gene has CDR1 LNHNV and CDR2 YYDKDF (reference sequence).

In its sample, this clonotype was seen many times. The V and J genes are TRBV20-1 and TRBJ2-7, with 7 bases fitting TRBD2. The CDR3 consists of 14 residues. The J segment lost 0 bases and the V segment lost 4 bases, leaving 6 bases of the junction unmatched. Looked up from germline, CDR1 is DFQATT and CDR2 is SNEGSKA (reference sequence). CDR3 bases: TGCAGTGCTATAGAGCGGGGAAGCTCCTACGAGCAGTACTTC. It yields the protein CSAIERGSSYEQYF.

As concerns this clonotype: A read error is possible here, since a much larger clone lies one base away. V and J are TRBV18 and TRBJ2-7; 9 bases are shared with TRBD2. The CDR3 length is 15 residues. The V and J ends lost 3 bases and 6 bases, in that order; junction bases with no gene match: 9. Per germline, CDR1 KGHSH and CDR2 LQKENI. The CDR3 protein is CASSPPGTSRSEQYF. The DNA of the CDR3 is TGTGCCAGCTCACCCCCCGGGACTAGCAGGTCCGAGCAGTACTTC.

This clonotype was seen ten or more times. The J gene is TRBJ2-4, the V gene TRBV6-1; 7 nucleotides align to TRBD1. The CDR3 runs to 12 residues. CDR1 is MNHNS and CDR2 is SASEGT in the germline V gene. The V and J ends lost 4 bases and 8 bases, in that order; junction bases with no gene match: 2. The CDR3 DNA is TGTGCCAGCAGTGGACAGGGTTACATTCAGTACTTC. It encodes CASSGQGYIQYF.

This clonotype was picked up one time. A single base separates this from a much larger clone, so it may be a read error. The chain couples TRBV12-3 or TRBV12-4 to TRBJ2-7; 9 nucleotides align to TRBD1. Trimming removed 5 bases from V and 2 bases from J; junction bases left unmatched: 7. This CDR3 has 15 amino acids. This CDR3 reads CASSPGTGLPYEQYF. DNA for the CDR3: TGTGCCAGCAGTCCCGGGACAGGGCTGCCCTACGAGCAGTACTTC.

The chain joins TRBV14 to TRBJ2-5; D possibly corresponds to TRBD1 (5 bases). Trimming left V 4 bases short and J 2 bases short, with 17 bases between. Germline CDR1 reads SGHDN; CDR2 reads FVKESK. The CDR3 loop spans 16 amino acids. The CDR3 loop is CASSPYPRQRQETQYF. The CDR3 DNA follows: TGTGCCAGCAGCCCTTACCCGCGACAGCGTCAAGAGACCCAGTACTTC.

Only a few counts were recorded for this clonotype. The chain couples TRBV5-1 to TRBJ2-7; D may be TRBD2 (6 bases). This CDR3 has 14 residues. V shed 9 bases and J shed 6 bases, with 22 bases lying between them. Germline values: CDR1 SGHRS, CDR2 YFSETQ. CDR3 bases: TGCGCCACTAAACCAAGGGAGGTCTCGGGCGAGCAGTACTTC. This gives the protein CATKPREVSGEQYF.

The table lists this clonotype with many counts. This chain uses TRBV3-1 with TRBJ2-1; 8 bases match TRBD2. In germline, CDR1 is LGHDT, CDR2 YNNKEL (reference sequence). CDR3 length: 16 residues. J lost 6 bases, V lost 0 bases, and 7 bases had no gene match. The CDR3 DNA is TGTGCCAGCAGCCAAGAGACGACGGGAGGGGGCAATGAGCAGTTCTTC. Encoded protein: CASSQETTGGGNEQFF.

This clonotype has at least ten counts. The CDR3 loop reads CASSYPGLSSYEQYF. In DNA form, the CDR3 reads TGTGCCAGCAGTTATCCGGGGCTGAGCTCCTACGAGCAGTACTTC. This rearrangement joins TRBV6-2 or TRBV6-3 to TRBJ2-7; D possibly matches TRBD1 or TRBD2 (5 bases each). V gave up 3 bases and J gave up 0 bases, with 12 bases separating them. The CDR3 consists of 15 residues. From germline, CDR1 is MNHEY and CDR2 SVGEGT.

This clonotype has ten or more counts. J is TRBJ1-2 and V is TRBV7-2; D gene uncertain. The CDR3 extends over 13 amino acids. The V and J ends lost 2 bases and 8 bases respectively, with 12 bases between them. In germline, CDR1 is SGHTA, CDR2 FQGNSA. The CDR3 DNA reads TGTGCCAGCAGCTTAAAATCCGGTTACGGCTACACCTTC. Its protein product is CASSLKSGYGYTF.

This clonotype was seen ten or more times. The chain joins TRBV12-3 or TRBV12-4 to TRBJ2-5; 8 nucleotides match TRBD2. The CDR3 has 13 amino acids. V lost 7 bases, J lost 6 bases, and 7 bases stayed unmatched. DNA for the CDR3: TGTGCCAGCACCGGGGGGGGTTCGAAGACCCAGTACTTC. Translation gives CASTGGGSKTQYF.

Many counts were recorded for this clonotype. The rearrangement uses TRBV11-2 and TRBJ2-3; perhaps TRBD2 as D (5 bases). CDR3 length equals 16 residues. Trimming removed 3 bases from V and 2 bases from J, with 15 bases in between. Germline V gene data show CDR1 as SGHAT and CDR2 as FQNNGV. The CDR3 DNA reads TGTGCCAGCAGCTTTAGTCGCCGGACTTCCACAGATACGCAGTATTTT. Translated: CASSFSRRTSTDTQYF.